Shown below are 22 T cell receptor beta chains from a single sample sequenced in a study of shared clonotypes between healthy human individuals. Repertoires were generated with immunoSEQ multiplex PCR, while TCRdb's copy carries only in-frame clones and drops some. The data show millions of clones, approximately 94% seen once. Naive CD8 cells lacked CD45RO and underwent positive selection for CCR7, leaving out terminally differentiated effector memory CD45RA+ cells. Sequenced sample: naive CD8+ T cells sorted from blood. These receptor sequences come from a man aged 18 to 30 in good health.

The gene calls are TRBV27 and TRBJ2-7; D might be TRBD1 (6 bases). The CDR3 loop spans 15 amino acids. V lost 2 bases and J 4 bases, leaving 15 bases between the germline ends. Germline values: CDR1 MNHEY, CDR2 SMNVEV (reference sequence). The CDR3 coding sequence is TGTGCCAGCAGTTTAAAGGACAGTCAATGGTACGAGCAGTACTTC. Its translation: CASSLKDSQWYEQYF.

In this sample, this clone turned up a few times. The CDR3 spells CASSFQGAGAYEQYF. CDR3 sequence (DNA): TGTGCCAGCAGCTTCCAGGGGGCAGGAGCCTACGAGCAGTACTTC. The chain is built from TRBV7-2 and TRBJ2-7, with 8 bases matching TRBD1. The CDR3 spans 15 residues. Germline CDR1 reads SGHTA; CDR2 reads FQGNSA. Unmatched junction bases numbered 6, after V lost 3 bases and J lost 2 bases.

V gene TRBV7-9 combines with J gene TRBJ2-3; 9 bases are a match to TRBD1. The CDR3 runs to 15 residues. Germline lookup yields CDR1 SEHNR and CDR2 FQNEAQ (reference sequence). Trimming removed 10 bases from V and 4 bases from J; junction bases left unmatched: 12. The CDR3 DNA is TGTGCCACTCTCCTGGGACAGGGTGTTCCAGATACGCAGTATTTT. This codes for CATLLGQGVPDTQYF.

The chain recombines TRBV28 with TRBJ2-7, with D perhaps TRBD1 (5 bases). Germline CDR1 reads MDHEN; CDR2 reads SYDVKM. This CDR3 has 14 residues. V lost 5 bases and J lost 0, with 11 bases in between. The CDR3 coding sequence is TGTGCCAGCAGTCCCCACGACAGCTCCTACGAGCAGTACTTC. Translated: CASSPHDSSYEQYF.

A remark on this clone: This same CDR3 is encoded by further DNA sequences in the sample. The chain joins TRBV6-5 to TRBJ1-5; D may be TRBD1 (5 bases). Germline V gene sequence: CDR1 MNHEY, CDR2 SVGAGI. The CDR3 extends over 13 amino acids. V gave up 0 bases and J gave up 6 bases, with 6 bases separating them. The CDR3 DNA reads TGTGCCAGCAGTTACTCGGGGACTCAGCCCCAGCATTTT. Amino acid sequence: CASSYSGTQPQHF.

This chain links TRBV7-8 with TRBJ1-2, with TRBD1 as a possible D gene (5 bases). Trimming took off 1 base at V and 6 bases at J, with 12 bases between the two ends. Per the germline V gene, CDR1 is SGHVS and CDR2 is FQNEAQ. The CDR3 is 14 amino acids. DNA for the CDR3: TGTGCCAGCAGCTTAGGGGCAGGGACCGATGGCTACACCTTC. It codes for CASSLGAGTDGYTF.

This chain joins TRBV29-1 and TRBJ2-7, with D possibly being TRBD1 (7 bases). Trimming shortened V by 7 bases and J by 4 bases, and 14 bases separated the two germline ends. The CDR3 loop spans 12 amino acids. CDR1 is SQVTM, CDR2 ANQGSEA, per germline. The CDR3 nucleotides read TGCAGCGCCAGACAGGGAGGTTACGAGCAGTACTTC. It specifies CSARQGGYEQYF.

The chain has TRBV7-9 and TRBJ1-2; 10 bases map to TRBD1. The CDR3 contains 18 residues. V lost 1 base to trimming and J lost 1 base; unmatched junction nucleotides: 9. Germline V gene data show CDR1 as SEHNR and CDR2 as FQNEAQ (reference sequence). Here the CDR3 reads CASSLERDRGANNYGYTF. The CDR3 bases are TGTGCCAGCAGCTTAGAGCGGGACAGGGGCGCTAATAACTATGGCTACACCTTC.

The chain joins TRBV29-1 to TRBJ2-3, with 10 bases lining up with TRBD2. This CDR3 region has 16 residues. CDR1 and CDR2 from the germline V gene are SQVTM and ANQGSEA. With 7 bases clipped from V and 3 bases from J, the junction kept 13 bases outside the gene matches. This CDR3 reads CSATPPLAGVTDTQYF. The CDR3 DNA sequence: TGCAGCGCTACCCCCCCGCTAGCGGGAGTGACAGATACGCAGTATTTT.

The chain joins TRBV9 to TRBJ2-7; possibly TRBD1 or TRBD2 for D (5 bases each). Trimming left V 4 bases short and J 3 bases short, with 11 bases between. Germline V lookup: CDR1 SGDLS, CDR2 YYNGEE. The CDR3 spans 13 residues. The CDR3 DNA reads TGTGCCAGCAGCCCCCGGGGCTACTACGAGCAGTACTTC. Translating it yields CASSPRGYYEQYF.

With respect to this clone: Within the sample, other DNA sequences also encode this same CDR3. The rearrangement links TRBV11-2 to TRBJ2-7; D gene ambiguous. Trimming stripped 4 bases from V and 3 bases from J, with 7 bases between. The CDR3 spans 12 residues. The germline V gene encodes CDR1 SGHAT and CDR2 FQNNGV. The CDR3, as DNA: TGTGCCAGCAGCTGGGGTAGCTACGAGCAGTACTTC. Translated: CASSWGSYEQYF.

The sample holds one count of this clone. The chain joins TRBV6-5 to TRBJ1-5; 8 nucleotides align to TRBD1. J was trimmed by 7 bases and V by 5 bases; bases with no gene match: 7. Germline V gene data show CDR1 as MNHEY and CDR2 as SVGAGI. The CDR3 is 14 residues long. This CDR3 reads CASSPRGLEQPQHF. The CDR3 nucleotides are TGTGCCAGCAGTCCCAGGGGGCTAGAACAGCCCCAGCATTTT.

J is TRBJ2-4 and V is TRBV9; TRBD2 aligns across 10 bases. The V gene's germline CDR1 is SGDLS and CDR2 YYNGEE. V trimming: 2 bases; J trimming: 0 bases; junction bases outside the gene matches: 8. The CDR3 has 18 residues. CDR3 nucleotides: TGTGCCAGCAGCGTGTGGACTAGCGGAGCTGGAGCCAAAAACATTCAGTACTTC. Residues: CASSVWTSGAGAKNIQYF.

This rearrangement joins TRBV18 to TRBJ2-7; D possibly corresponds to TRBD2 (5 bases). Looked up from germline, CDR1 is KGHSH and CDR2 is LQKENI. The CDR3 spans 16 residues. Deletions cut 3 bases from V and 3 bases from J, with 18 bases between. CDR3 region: CASSPDAADLNYEQYF. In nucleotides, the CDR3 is TGTGCCAGCTCACCCGACGCAGCGGATTTAAACTACGAGCAGTACTTC.

The CDR3 is CASSPEAGATYEQYF. The DNA of the CDR3 is TGCGCCAGCAGTCCGGAGGCAGGGGCCACCTACGAGCAGTACTTC. The rearrangement joins TRBV10-1 to TRBJ2-7, with D perhaps TRBD1 (6 bases). V was trimmed by 5 bases and J by 2 bases, leaving 16 bases between them. This CDR3 has 15 amino acids. The V gene's germline CDR1 is WNHNN and CDR2 SYGVQD (reference sequence).

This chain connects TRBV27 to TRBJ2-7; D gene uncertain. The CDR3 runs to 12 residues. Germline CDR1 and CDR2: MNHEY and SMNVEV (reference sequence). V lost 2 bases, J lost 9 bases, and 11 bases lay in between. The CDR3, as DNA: TGTGCCAGCAGTTTAGGCTCATGGGTGCAGTACTTC. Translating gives CASSLGSWVQYF.

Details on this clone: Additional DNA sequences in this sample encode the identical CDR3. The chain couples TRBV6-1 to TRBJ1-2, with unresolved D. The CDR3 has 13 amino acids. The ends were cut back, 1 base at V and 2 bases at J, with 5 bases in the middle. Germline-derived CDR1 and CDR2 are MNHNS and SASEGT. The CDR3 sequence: CASSEGTNYGYTF. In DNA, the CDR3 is TGTGCCAGCAGTGAAGGCACCAACTATGGCTACACCTTC.

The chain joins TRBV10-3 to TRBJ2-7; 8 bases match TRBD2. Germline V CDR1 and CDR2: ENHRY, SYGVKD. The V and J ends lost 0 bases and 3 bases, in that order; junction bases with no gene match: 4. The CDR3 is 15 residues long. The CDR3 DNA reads TGTGCCATCAGTGAGTCGGTAGCGGGGAGCTACGAGCAGTACTTC. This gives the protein CAISESVAGSYEQYF.

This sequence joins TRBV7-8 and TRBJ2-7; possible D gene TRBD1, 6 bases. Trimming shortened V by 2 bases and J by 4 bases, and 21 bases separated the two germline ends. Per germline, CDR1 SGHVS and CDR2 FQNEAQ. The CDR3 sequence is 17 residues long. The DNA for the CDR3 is TGTGCCAGCAGCTTATATCTTCCAGGGGATTATCCTTACGAGCAGTACTTC. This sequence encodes CASSLYLPGDYPYEQYF. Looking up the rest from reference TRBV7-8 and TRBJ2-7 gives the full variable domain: GAGVSQSPRYKVAKRGQDVALRCDPISGHVSLFWYQQALGQGPEFLTYFQNEAQLDKSGLPSDRFFAERPEGSVSTLKIQRTQQEDSAVYLCASSLYLPGDYPYEQYFGPGTRLTVT.

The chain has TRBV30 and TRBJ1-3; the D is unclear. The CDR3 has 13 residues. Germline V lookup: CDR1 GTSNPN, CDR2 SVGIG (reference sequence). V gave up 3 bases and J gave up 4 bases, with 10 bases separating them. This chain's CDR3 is CAWRAVGGNTIYF. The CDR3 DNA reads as TGTGCCTGGAGGGCTGTGGGGGGAAACACCATATATTTT.

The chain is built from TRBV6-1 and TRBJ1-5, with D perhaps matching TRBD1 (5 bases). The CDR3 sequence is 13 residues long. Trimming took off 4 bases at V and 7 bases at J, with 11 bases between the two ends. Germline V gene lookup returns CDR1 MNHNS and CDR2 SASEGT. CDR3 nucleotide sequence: TGTGCCAGCAGTGGGGGGTCAGCACAGCCCCAGCATTTT. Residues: CASSGGSAQPQHF.

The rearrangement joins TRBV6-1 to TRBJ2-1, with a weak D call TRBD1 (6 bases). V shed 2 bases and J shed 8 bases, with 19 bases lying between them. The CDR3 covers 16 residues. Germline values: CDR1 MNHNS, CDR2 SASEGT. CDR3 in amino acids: CASSEWPGQLVDEQFF. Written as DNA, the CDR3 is TGTGCCAGCAGTGAATGGCCCGGACAGCTAGTCGATGAGCAGTTCTTC.